This TCR beta chain derives from a study of T cells in Graves' hyperthyroidism and ophthalmopathy. Study findings and constraints: Blood also showed most of the thyroid clonotypes that were expanded above 0.001.

The study left out patients who had uncontrolled infection, other autoimmune disease, pregnancy or lactation. Diagnoses were made from clinical symptoms, serum measures (thyroxine and TRAb), thyroid ultrasound and orbital computed tomography. Amplified regions were TCR beta CDR3 sequences from RNA transcripts. HTBI primers were the set used in a first-round RT-PCR of the TCR CDR3. TCRdb independently ran MiXCR on the multiplex PCR reads; one entry per CDR3 protein. The sample consists of about 320,000 distinct CDR3 sequences, approximately 15% of them appearing once. The CDR3 spans 16 residues. Germline V gene lookup returns CDR1 KGHDR and CDR2 SFDVKD. Germline trimming cut 5 bases from V and 2 bases from J; bases unmatched to any gene: 6. Comments on this clonotype: The antigen is undetermined.

This sequence originates from a man between 25 and 39 years old with Graves' hyperthyroidism. Sequenced input: blood. The gene calls are TRBV24-1 and TRBJ2-2, with 8 bases aligning to TRBD1. As DNA, the CDR3 is TGTGCCACCAGTGCCACCAGGGGGCCCAACACCGGGGAGCTGTTTTTT. Translation gives CATSATRGPNTGELFF.